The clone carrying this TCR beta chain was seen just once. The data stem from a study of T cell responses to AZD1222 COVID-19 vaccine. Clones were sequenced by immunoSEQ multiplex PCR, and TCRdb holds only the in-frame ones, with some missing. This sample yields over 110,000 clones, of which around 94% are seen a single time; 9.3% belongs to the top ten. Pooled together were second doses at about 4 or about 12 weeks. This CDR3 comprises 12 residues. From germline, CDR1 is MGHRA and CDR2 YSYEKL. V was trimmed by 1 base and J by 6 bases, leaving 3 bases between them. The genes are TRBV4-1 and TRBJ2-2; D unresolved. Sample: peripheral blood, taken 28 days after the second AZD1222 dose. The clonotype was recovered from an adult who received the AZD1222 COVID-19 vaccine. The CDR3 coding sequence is TGCGCCAGCAGCCAAGTCTCCGGGGAGCTGTTTTTT. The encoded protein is CASSQVSGELFF.